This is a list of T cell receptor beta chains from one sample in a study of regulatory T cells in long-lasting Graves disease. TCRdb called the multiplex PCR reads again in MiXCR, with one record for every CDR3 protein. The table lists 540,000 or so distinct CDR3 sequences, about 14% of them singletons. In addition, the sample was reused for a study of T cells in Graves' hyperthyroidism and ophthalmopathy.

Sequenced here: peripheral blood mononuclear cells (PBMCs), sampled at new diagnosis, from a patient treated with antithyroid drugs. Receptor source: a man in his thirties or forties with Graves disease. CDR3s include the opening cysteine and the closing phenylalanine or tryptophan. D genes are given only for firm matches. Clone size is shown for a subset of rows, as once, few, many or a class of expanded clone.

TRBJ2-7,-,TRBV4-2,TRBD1,CASSQTGTGKYEQYF,TGTGCCAGCAGCCAAACCGGGACAGGAAAATACGAGCAGTACTTC
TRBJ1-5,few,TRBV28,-,CASLEGLGPQHF,TGTGCCAGCCTGGAAGGGCTGGGGCCCCAGCATTTT
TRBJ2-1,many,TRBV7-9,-,CASSEGPEQFF,TGTGCCAGCAGTGAGGGCCCTGAGCAGTTCTTC
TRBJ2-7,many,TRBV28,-,CASLRRGEEQYF,TGTGCCAGCTTAAGGAGGGGGGAGGAGCAGTACTTC
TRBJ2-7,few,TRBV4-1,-,CASSQGADEQYF,TGCGCCAGCAGCCAAGGAGCAGACGAGCAGTACTTC
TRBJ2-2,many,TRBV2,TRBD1,CASWDRKGGELFF,TGTGCCAGCTGGGACAGGAAGGGCGGGGAGCTGTTTTTT
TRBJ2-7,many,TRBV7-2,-,CASGQGGYSSEQYF,TGTGCCAGCGGTCAAGGGGGGTACTCCTCCGAGCAGTACTTC
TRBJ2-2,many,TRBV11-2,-,CASSPSVGSNTGELFF,TGTGCCAGCAGCCCATCGGTCGGGTCGAACACCGGGGAGCTGTTTTTT
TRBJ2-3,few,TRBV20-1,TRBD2,CSAGKTSGTDTQYF,TGCAGTGCTGGAAAGACTAGCGGCACAGATACGCAGTATTTT
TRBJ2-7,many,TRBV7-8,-,CASSFAGRSSYEQYF,TGTGCCAGCAGCTTCGCGGGGAGGAGCTCCTACGAGCAGTACTTC
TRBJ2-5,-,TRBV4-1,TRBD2,CASTLTGTSGRYGETQYF,TGCGCCAGCACCCTTACCGGGACTAGCGGGAGATATGGGGAGACCCAGTACTTC
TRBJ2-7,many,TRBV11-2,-,CASSLEPYVYEQYF,TGTGCCAGCAGCTTAGAACCGTACGTTTACGAGCAGTACTTC
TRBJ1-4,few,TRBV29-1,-,CSSRRRGANEKLFF,TGCAGCTCAAGGCGACGGGGGGCTAATGAAAAACTGTTTTTT
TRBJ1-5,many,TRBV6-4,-,CASSPELGVSNQPQHF,TGTGCCAGCAGTCCCGAATTGGGGGTATCCAATCAGCCCCAGCATTTT
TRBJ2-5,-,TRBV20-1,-,CSATRTGEETQCF,TGCAGTGCTACCCGTACAGGTGAAGAGACCCAGTGCTTC
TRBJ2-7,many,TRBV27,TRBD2,CASTLGTSGRRGSYEQYF,TGTGCCAGCACCCTAGGGACTAGCGGGAGGAGGGGCTCCTACGAGCAGTACTTC
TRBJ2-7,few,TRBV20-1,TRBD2,CSARGDEYEQYF,TGCAGTGCCCGGGGGGATGAATACGAGCAGTACTTC
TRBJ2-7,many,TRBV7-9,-,CASSWDGEQYF,TGTGCCAGCAGCTGGGATGGCGAGCAGTACTTC
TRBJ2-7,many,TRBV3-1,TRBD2,CASAYRASGTGEQYF,TGTGCCAGCGCATACCGGGCTAGCGGGACCGGCGAGCAGTACTTC
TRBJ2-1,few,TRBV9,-,CASSVAPDNEQFF,TGTGCCAGCAGCGTTGCCCCGGACAATGAGCAGTTCTTC
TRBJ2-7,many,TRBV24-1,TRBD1,CATSDPGQTCSYEQYF,TGTGCCACCAGTGACCCGGGACAGACTTGCTCCTACGAGCAGTACTTC
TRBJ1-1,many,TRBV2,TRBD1,CATGARQGLEAFF,TGTGCCACCGGGGCGCGACAGGGCCTTGAAGCTTTCTTT
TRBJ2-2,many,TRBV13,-,CASSFRAGELFF,TGTGCCAGCAGTTTCCGGGCCGGGGAGCTGTTTTTT
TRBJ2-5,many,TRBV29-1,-,CSQGWGETQYF,TGCAGCCAGGGATGGGGAGAGACCCAGTACTTC
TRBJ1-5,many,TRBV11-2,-,CASSPAGAAHQPQHF,TGTGCCAGCAGCCCCGCGGGGGCGGCTCATCAGCCCCAGCATTTT
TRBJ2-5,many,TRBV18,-,CASSPLAVKETQYF,TGTGCCAGCTCACCACTAGCGGTAAAAGAGACCCAGTACTTC
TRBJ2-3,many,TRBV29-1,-,CSVEQGRTDTQYF,TGCAGCGTTGAACAGGGTCGCACAGATACGCAGTATTTT
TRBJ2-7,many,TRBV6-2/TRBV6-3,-,CASSYGLSGNEQYF,TGTGCCAGCAGTTACGGGCTCTCAGGTAACGAGCAGTACTTC
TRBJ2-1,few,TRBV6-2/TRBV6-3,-,CASRVLNEQFF,TGTGCCAGCAGGGTATTGAATGAGCAGTTCTTC
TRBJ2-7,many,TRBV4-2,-,CASSQERSGEPYEQYF,TGTGCCAGCAGCCAAGAGAGGTCGGGGGAACCCTACGAGCAGTACTTC
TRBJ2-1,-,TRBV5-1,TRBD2,CASSLTGGDYDEQFF,TGCGCCAGCAGCTTGACGGGGGGGGACTACGATGAGCAGTTCTTC
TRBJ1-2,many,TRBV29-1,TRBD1,CSGRQGANGYTF,TGCAGCGGGCGACAGGGGGCTAATGGCTACACCTTC
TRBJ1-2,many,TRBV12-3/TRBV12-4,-,CASSFQPGVVYGYTF,TGTGCCAGCAGTTTCCAGCCGGGTGTCGTCTATGGCTACACCTTC
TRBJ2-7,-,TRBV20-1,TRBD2,CSASPSLAGEYEQYF,TGCAGTGCTAGCCCCTCCCTAGCGGGAGAGTACGAGCAGTACTTC
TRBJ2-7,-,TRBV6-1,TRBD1,CAGSPDRGPYEQYF,TGTGCCGGCAGTCCCGACAGGGGGCCCTACGAGCAGTACTTC
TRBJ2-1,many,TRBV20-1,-,CSGGWHNNEQFF,TGCAGTGGGGGTTGGCACAATAATGAGCAGTTCTTC
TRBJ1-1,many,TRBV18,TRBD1,CASSPGGQGSEAFF,TGTGCCAGCTCACCGGGAGGACAGGGTTCTGAAGCTTTCTTT
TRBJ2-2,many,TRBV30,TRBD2,CAWRASGRTGELFF,TGTGCCTGGAGGGCTAGCGGGAGAACCGGGGAGCTGTTTTTT
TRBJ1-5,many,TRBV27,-,CASSSRESNQPQHF,TGTGCCAGCAGTTCAAGGGAATCAAATCAGCCCCAGCATTTT
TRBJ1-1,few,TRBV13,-,CASSVEGGSTEAFF,TGTGCCAGCAGCGTAGAAGGGGGATCCACTGAAGCTTTCTTT
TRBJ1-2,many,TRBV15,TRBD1,CATSRGDRENYGYTF,TGTGCCACCAGCAGAGGGGACAGGGAAAACTATGGCTACACCTTC
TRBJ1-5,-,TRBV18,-,CASSPTPMADSNQPQHF,TGTGCCAGCTCACCCACTCCGATGGCTGACAGCAATCAGCCCCAGCATTTT
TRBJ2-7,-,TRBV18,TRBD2,CASSPGRGPGTYEQYF,TGTGCCAGCTCACCAGGGAGGGGCCCAGGGACCTACGAGCAGTACTTC
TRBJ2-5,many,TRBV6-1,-,CASSEISGPGSGYWYQETQYF,TGTGCCAGCAGTGAGATATCCGGCCCGGGATCAGGATATTGGTACCAAGAGACCCAGTACTTC
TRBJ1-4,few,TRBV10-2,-,CASREVPRDEKLFF,TGCGCCAGCAGAGAAGTTCCAAGGGATGAAAAACTGTTTTTT
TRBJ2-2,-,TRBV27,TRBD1,CASSMDRPTLPGELFF,TGTGCCAGCAGTATGGACAGGCCAACACTTCCGGGGGAGCTGTTTTTT